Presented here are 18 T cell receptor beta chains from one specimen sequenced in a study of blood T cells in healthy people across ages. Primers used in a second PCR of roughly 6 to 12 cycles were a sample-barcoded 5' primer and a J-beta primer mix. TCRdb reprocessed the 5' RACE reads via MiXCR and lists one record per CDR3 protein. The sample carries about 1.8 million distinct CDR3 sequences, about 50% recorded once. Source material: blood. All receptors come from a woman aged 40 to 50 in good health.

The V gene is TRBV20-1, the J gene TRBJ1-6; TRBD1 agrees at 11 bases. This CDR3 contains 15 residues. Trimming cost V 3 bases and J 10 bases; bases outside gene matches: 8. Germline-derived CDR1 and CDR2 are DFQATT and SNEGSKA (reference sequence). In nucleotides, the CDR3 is TGCAGTGCTAGTGCGGACAGGGGGCGCGGATCACCCCTCCACTTT. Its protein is CSASADRGRGSPLHF.

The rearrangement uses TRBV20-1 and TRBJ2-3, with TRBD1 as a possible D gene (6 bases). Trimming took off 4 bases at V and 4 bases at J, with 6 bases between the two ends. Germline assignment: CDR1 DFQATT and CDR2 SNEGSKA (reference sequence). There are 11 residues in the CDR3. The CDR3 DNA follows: TGCAGTGCTACAGGGGCAGATACGCAGTATTTT. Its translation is CSATGADTQYF.

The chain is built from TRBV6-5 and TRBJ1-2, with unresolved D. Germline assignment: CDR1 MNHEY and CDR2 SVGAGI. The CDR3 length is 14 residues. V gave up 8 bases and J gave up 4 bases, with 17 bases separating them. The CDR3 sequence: CASHTDEFSYGYTF. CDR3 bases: TGTGCCAGCCATACAGATGAGTTTAGCTATGGCTACACCTTC.

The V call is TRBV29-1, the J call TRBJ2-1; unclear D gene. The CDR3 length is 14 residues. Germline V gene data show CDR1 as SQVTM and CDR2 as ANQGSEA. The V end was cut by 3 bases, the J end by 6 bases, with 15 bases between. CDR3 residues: CSVEWRRPFNEQFF. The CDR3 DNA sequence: TGCAGCGTTGAGTGGCGTCGGCCCTTCAATGAGCAGTTCTTC.

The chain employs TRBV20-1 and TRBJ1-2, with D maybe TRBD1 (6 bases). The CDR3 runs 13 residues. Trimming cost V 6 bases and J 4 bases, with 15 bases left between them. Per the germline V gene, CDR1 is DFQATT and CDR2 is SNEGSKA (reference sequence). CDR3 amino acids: CSARSTGSYGYTF. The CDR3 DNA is TGCAGTGCCAGATCAACAGGGTCCTATGGCTACACCTTC.

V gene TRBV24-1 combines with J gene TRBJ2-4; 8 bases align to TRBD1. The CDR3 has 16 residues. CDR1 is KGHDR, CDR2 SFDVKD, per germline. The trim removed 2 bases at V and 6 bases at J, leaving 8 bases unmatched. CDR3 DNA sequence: TGTGCCACCAGTGATTCTGGGCTAGGACAGGGAAACATTCAGTACTTC. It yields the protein CATSDSGLGQGNIQYF.

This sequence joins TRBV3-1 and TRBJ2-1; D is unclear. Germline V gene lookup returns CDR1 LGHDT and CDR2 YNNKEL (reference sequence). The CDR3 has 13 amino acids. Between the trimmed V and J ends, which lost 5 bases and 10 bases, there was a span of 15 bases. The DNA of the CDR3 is TGTGCCAGCAGCAACCGTCTAGTGCACGAGCAGTTCTTC. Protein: CASSNRLVHEQFF.

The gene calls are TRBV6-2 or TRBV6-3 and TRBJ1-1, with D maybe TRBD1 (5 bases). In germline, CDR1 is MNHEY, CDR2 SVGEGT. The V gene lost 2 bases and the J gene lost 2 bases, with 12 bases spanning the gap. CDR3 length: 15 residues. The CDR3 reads CASSYRPGPNTEAFF. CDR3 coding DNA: TGTGCCAGCAGTTACCGCCCAGGGCCTAACACTGAAGCTTTCTTT.

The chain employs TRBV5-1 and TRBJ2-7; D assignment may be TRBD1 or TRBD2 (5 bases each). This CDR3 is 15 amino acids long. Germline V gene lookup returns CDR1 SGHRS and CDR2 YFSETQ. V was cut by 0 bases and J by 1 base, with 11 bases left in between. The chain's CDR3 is CASSLEGTESYEQYF. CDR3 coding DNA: TGCGCCAGCAGCTTGGAGGGGACGGAGTCCTACGAGCAGTACTTC.

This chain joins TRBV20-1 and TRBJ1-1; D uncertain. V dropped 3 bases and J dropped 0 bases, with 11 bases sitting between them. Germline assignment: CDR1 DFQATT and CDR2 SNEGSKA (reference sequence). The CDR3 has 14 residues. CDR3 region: CSASVGRMNTEAFF. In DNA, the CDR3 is TGCAGTGCTAGCGTTGGACGAATGAACACTGAAGCTTTCTTT.

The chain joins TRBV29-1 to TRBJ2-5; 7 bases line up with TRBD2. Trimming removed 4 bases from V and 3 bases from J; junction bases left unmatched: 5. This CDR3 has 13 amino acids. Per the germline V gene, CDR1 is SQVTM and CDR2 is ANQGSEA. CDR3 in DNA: TGCAGCGTTGTTGGCGGGGGAGAAGAGACCCAGTACTTC. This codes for CSVVGGGEETQYF.

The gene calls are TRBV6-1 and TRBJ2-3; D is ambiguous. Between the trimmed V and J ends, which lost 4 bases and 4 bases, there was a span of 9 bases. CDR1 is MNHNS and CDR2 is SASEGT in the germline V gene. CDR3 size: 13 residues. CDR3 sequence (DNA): TGTGCCAGCAGTGGGTGGGGTGCAGATACGCAGTATTTT. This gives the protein CASSGWGADTQYF.

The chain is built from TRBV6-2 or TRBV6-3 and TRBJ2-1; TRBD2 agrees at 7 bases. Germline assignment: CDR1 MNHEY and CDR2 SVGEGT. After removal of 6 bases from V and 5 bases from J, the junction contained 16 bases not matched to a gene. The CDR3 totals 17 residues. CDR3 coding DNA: TGTGCCAGCAGCCCCCCTTCGAGCGGGGCTGGGGACAATGAGCAGTTCTTC. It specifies CASSPPSSGAGDNEQFF.

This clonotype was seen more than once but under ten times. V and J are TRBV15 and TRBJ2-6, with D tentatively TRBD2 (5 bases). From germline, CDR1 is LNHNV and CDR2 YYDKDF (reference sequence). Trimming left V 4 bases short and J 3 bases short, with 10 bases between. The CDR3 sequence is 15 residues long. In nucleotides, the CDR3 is TGTGCCACCAGCACCGGGAAACTTGGGGCCAACGTCCTGACTTTC. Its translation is CATSTGKLGANVLTF.

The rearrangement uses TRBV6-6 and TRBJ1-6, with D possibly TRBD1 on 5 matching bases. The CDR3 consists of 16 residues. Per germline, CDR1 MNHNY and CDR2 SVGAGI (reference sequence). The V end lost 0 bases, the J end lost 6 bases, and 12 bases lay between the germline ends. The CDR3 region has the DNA TGTGCCAGCAGTTACTCGGCAGGGCCGAGTAATTCACCCCTCCACTTT. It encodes CASSYSAGPSNSPLHF.

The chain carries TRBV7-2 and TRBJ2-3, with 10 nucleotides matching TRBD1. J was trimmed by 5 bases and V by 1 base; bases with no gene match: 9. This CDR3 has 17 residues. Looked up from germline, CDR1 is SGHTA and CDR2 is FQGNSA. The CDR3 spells CASSLVGTGVVQDTQYF. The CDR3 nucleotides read TGTGCCAGCAGCTTAGTCGGGACAGGGGTGGTGCAAGATACGCAGTATTTT.

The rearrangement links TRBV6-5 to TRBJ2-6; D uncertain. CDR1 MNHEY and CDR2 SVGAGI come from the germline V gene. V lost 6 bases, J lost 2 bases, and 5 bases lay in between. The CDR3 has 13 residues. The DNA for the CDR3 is TGTGCCAGCAGGCTACCTGGGGCCAACGTCCTGACTTTC. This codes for CASRLPGANVLTF.

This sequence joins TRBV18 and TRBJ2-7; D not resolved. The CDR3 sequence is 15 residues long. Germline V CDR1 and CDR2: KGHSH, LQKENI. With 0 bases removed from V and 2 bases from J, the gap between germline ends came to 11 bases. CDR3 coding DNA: TGTGCCAGCTCACCACCGAACAAAGGAACCTACGAGCAGTACTTC. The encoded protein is CASSPPNKGTYEQYF.